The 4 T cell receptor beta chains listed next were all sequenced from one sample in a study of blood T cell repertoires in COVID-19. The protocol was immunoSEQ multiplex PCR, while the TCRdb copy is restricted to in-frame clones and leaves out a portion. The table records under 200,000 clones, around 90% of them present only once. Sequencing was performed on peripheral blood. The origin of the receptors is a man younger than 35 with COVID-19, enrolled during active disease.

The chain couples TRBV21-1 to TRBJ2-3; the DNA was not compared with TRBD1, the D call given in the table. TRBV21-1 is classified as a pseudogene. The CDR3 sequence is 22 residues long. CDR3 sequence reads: CASSKIRQGGVDCSSRTDTQYF. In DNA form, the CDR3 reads TGTGCCAGCAGCAAAATACGACAGGGTGGGGTGGATTGTTCCTCACGCACAGATACGCAGTATTTT.

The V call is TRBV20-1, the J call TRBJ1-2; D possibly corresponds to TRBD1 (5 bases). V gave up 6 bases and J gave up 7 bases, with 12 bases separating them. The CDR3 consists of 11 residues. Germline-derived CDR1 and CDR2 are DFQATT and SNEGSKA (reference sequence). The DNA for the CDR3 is TGCAGTGCCCTGACAGATACTGGCTACACCTTC. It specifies CSALTDTGYTF.

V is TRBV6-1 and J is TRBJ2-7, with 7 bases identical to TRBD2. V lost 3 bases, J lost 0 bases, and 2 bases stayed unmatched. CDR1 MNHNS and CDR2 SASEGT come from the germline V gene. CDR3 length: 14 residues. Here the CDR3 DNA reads TGTGCCAGCAGTGAGAGGACTAGCTCCTACGAGCAGTACTTC. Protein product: CASSERTSSYEQYF.

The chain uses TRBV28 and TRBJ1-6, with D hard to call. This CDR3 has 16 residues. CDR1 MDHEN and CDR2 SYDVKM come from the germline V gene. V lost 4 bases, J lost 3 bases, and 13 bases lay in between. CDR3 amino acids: CASSSSSPGYNSPLHF. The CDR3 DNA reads TGTGCCAGCAGTTCGTCTTCTCCGGGCTATAATTCACCCCTCCACTTT.